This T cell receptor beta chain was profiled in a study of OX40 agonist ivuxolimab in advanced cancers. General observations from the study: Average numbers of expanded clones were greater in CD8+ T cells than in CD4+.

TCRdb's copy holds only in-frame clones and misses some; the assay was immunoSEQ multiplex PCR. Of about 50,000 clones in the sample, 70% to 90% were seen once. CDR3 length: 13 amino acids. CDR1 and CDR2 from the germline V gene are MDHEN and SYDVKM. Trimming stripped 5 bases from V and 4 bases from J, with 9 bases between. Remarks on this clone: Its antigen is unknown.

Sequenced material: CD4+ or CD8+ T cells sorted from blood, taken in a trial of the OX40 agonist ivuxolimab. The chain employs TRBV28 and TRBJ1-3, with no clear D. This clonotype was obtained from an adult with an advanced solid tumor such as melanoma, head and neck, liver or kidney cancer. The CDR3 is CASSPSTGNTIYF. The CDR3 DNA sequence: TGTGCCAGCAGTCCATCGACAGGAAACACCATATATTTT.